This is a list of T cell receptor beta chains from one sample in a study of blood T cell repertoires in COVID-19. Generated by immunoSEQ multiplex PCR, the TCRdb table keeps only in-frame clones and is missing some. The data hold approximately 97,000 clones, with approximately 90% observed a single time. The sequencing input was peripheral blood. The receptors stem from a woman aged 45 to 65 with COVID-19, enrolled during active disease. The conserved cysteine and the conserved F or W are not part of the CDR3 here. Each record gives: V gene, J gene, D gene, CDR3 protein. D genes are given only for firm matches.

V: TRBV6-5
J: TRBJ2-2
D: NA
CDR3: ASSPGPGELF

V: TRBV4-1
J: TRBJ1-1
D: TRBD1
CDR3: ASSQPGQGNTEAF

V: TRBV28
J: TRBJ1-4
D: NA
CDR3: ASYGPATSTNEKLF

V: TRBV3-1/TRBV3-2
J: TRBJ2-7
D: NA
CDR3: ASSQDLHPDLARTYEQY

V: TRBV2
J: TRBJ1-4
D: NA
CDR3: ASGILDSEKLF

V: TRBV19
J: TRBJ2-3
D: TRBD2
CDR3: ASSMVGGGASTQY

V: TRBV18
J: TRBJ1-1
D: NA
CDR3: ASSPLDSVMNTEAF

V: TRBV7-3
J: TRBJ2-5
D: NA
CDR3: ASSSTLEIGTQY

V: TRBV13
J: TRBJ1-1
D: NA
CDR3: ASSPKALVRPF

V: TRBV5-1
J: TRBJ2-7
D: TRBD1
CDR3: ASSLDRSRVEQY

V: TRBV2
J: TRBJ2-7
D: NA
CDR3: ASSEATAYEQY

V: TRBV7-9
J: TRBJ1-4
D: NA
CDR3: ASSVGKGENEKLF

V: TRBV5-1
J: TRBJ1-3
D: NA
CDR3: ASSLTPNPATRLISGNTIY

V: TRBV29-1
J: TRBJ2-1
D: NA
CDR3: SVEQVYNEQF

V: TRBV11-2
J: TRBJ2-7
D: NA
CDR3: ASSLLLRGGTEQY

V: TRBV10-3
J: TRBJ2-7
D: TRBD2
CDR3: AISDLGGADEQY

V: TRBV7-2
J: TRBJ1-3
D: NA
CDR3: ASSSGGGSGNTIY

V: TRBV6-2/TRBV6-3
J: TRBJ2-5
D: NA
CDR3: ASSYGGARWQETQY

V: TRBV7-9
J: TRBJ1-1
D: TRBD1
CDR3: ASRPPAGGNTEAF

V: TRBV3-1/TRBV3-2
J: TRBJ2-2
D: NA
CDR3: ASSHPSGTGELF

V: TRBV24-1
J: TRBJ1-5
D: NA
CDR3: ATSDFGSQPQH

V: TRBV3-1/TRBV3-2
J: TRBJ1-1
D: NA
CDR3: ASSQAAGKPEAF

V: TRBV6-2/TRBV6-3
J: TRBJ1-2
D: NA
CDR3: ASSLRGADGYT

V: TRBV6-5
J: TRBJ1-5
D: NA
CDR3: ASSYSPGPNQPQH

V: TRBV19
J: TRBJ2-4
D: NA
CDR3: ASSIPPGTDIQY

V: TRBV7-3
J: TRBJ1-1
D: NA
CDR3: ASSLDSYTEAF

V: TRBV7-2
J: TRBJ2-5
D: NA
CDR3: ASSSGPSGTQY

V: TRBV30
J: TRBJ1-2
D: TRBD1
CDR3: AWSEQGYGYT

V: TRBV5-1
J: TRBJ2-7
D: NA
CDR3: ASSPPGGSYEQY

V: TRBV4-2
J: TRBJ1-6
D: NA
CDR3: ASSQGQLYSPLH

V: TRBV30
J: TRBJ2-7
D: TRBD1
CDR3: AWRRGTGLGTFLDRSSYEQY

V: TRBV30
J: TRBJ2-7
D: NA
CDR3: AWSVNSGYYEQY

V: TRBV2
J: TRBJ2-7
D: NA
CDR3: ASKESGVGLYEQY

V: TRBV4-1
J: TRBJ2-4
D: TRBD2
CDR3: ASSQLAGEYQEMIQY

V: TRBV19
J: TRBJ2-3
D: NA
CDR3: ASSPARGGRTDTQY

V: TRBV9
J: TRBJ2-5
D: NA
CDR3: ASSVAGGGPGETQY

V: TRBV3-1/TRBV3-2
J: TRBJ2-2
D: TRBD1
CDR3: ASSRWTGTNTGELF

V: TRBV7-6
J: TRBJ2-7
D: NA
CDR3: ASSENMAGEGYEQY

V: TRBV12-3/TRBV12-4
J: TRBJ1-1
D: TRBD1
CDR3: ASRFDRVDEAF

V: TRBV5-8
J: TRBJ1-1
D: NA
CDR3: ASSFIAGLVTF

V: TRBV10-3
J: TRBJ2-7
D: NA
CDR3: ATWAGAGYEQY

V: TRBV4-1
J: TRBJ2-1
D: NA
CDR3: ASSQARQSYNEQF

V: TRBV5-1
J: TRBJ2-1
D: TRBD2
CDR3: ASSSGGLAGGPNEQF

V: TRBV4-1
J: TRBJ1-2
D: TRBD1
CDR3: ASSRTPGQEYGYT

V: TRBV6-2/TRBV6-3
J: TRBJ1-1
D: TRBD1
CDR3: ASSRPGQGGNTEAF

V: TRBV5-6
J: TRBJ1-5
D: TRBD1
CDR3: ASSPGGLNQPQH

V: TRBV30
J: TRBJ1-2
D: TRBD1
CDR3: AWRRDRSNYGYT

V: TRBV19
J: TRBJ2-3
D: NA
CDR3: ASSIGWEVGDTQY

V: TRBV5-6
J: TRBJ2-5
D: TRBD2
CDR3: ASSPRDYPQETQY

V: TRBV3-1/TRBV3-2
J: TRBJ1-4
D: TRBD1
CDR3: ASSRRRRQGTKVQNEKLF

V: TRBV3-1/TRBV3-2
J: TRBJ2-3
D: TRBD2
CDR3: ASSPLAGRTDTQY

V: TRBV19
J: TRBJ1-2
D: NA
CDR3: ASSIALAANYGYT

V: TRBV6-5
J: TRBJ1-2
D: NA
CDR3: ASTKPGSIYGYT

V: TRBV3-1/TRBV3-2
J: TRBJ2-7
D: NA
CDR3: ASSQDVPSSEQY

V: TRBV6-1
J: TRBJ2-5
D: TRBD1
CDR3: ASSEGTGFVETQY